The rows below give T cell receptor beta chains drawn from one sample of a study of blood T cell repertoires in COVID-19. The assay was immunoSEQ multiplex PCR, and TCRdb's table has in-frame clones only and misses some. Here the sample spans 250,000 or so clones, roughly 80% being singletons. The sample taken for sequencing was peripheral blood. These receptors all stem from a woman aged 18-29 years with acute or convalescent COVID-19. CDR3s include the opening cysteine and the closing phenylalanine or tryptophan. Each record gives: clone size, CDR3 length, V gene, D gene, J gene, CDR3 protein, CDR3 DNA. A D gene is named only where the DNA matches it firmly. Some rows mark clone size as missing; the rest say once, few, many or name a class of expanded clone.

size: .; length: 13; V: TRBV18; D: .; J: TRBJ2-7; CDR3: CASSPGLGGEQYF; DNA: TGTGCCAGCTCACCGGGCCTTGGAGGAGAGCAGTACTTC
size: .; length: 15; V: TRBV11-3; D: .; J: TRBJ2-1; CDR3: CASSLAGTQGDEQFF; DNA: TGTGCCAGCAGCTTAGCAGGGACTCAAGGAGATGAGCAGTTCTTC
size: .; length: 14; V: TRBV3-1/TRBV3-2; D: .; J: TRBJ1-3; CDR3: CASSHPGAGNTIYF; DNA: TGTGCCAGCAGCCATCCGGGTGCTGGAAACACCATATATTTT
size: .; length: 19; V: TRBV21-1; D: .; J: TRBJ2-3; CDR3: CASVILGTSGNMGTDTQYF; DNA: TGTGCCAGCGTTATTCTAGGGACTAGCGGGAACATGGGCACAGATACGCAGTATTTT
size: few; length: 13; V: TRBV7-9; D: .; J: TRBJ1-1; CDR3: CASSGGEGTEAFF; DNA: TGTGCCAGCAGCGGAGGGGAGGGCACTGAAGCTTTCTTT
size: .; length: 13; V: TRBV19; D: .; J: TRBJ2-7; CDR3: CASSPIWGGEQYF; DNA: TGTGCCAGTAGTCCCATCTGGGGCGGCGAGCAGTACTTC
size: once; length: 15; V: TRBV5-6; D: TRBD1; J: TRBJ2-7; CDR3: CASSAGTGGGPEQYF; DNA: TGTGCCAGCAGCGCAGGGACAGGGGGAGGCCCAGAGCAGTACTTC
size: .; length: 13; V: TRBV13; D: .; J: TRBJ2-7; CDR3: CASSLDTNYEQYF; DNA: TGTGCCAGCAGCTTAGACACAAACTACGAGCAGTACTTC
size: .; length: 16; V: TRBV2; D: TRBD1; J: TRBJ1-4; CDR3: CATLDRGGPTNEKLFF; DNA: TGTGCCACCTTAGACAGAGGGGGCCCAACTAATGAAAAACTGTTTTTT
size: few; length: 14; V: TRBV7-8; D: TRBD2; J: TRBJ2-3; CDR3: CASSLRLAGDTQYF; DNA: TGTGCCAGCAGCTTACGTCTAGCGGGGGATACGCAGTATTTT
size: once; length: 14; V: TRBV7-2; D: TRBD1; J: TRBJ1-2; CDR3: CASSFTGVNYGYTF; DNA: TGTGCCAGCAGCTTCACAGGGGTGAACTATGGCTACACCTTC
size: .; length: 15; V: TRBV7-7; D: .; J: TRBJ2-3; CDR3: CASSLRSGYTDTQYF; DNA: TGTGCTAGCAGCTTAAGGAGCGGGTACACAGATACGCAGTATTTT
size: .; length: 13; V: TRBV30; D: .; J: TRBJ2-7; CDR3: CAWGPGASYEQYF; DNA: TGTGCCTGGGGCCCTGGGGCCTCCTACGAGCAGTACTTC
size: .; length: 20; V: TRBV5-3; D: TRBD2; J: TRBJ2-1; CDR3: CARSSTTSGRREGDYNEQFF; DNA: TGTGCCAGAAGCTCGACCACTAGCGGGAGAAGAGAGGGGGACTACAATGAGCAGTTCTTC